The clone carrying this T cell receptor beta chain was seen a handful of times. This entry is derived from a study of human T cells and chemical hapten exposure. TCRdb fed the RACE reads into MiXCR, producing one record per CDR3 protein. The top ten hold over 2% of the sample, which has 190,000 or so distinct CDR3 sequences, under 30% seen once. Time point in this sample: patch test 3, about 24 weeks after DPC sensitization. Stated treatment: therapeutic diphenylcyclopropenone sensitization with weekly scalp DPC. This sequence was found in a woman between 35 and 50 years old with alopecia areata. Some clones in this sample may be carry-over from other donors' samples. The specimen was whole blood, collected in connection with sensitization to the hapten diphenylcyclopropenone (DPC).

This CDR3 is CASSDPGGLSDTQYF. The CDR3 DNA reads TGTGCCAGCAGTGATCCAGGGGGACTGTCAGATACGCAGTATTTT. V and J are TRBV28 and TRBJ2-3; D is possibly TRBD1 (7 bases). The CDR3 has 15 residues. CDR1 and CDR2 (germline): MDHEN, SYDVKM. Trimming took off 5 bases at V and 4 bases at J, with 16 bases between the two ends.